This T cell receptor (beta chain) was captured in a study of blood T cell repertoires in COVID-19. Study information: Some COVID-19 samples were acute and others convalescent; all came from the United States, Italy and Spain. T cells, B-cell-depleted T cells, or PBMCs supplied cDNA or gDNA.

Authors' data handling: Amplification of reference gene primers provided the estimated nucleated cell counts. The table came from immunoSEQ multiplex PCR; TCRdb's copy has only in-frame clones and leaves some out. V, J and clone size are those of that table, while D and trimming were read from the DNA. The data contain around 64,000 clones, roughly 93% of them singletons. The CDR3 totals 16 residues. Trimming pared 1 base from V and 0 bases from J, leaving 12 bases between. From germline, CDR1 is KGHSH and CDR2 LQKENI. The clonotype originates from a human donor in a cohort sampled during active COVID-19. V gene TRBV18 combines with J gene TRBJ1-1; D is perhaps TRBD1 (5 bases). The sample comprised peripheral blood. CDR3 region: CASSPQGRGMNTEAFF. DNA of the CDR3: TGTGCCAGCTCACCACAGGGGCGGGGCATGAACACTGAAGCTTTCTTT.